This T cell receptor (beta chain) was sequenced during a study of T-cell memory formation after mild COVID-19. TCRdb passed the 5' RACE reads through MiXCR, listing each CDR3 protein once. The table has hundreds of thousands of distinct CDR3 sequences, 25% to 30% seen once. This CDR3 spans 16 amino acids. V lost 1 base and J 9 bases, leaving 22 bases between the germline ends. In germline, CDR1 is SGHRS, CDR2 YFSETQ. The source of this sequence is an adult woman who had mild COVID-19 (a few samples of this study predate the infection). Cell type and time point are not known. The chain employs TRBV5-1 and TRBJ2-5; D possibly corresponds to TRBD1 (6 bases). The sequenced sample was PBMCs or a T cell subset sorted from them (not recorded which). The CDR3 loop is CASSLSQGMGVLAQYF. The CDR3 nucleotides read TGCGCCAGCAGCTTGTCTCAGGGGATGGGTGTTTTGGCCCAGTACTTC. The full variable domain, in which reference TRBV5-1 and TRBJ2-5 provide the parts outside the CDR3, is KAGVTQTPRYLIKTRGQQVTLSCSPISGHRSVSWYQQTPGQGLQFLFEYFSETQRNKGNFPGRFSGRQFSNSRSEMNVSTLELGDSALYLCASSLSQGMGVLAQYFGPGTRLLVL.